The T cell receptor beta chain described here comes from a study of T cell responses to AZD1222 COVID-19 vaccine. Study conclusions and caveats: Seropositive AZD1222 recipients at baseline numbered only five or six. With two AZD1222 doses given, Spike-specific TCR breadth and depth both rose. Close to half of all spike-specific TCRs reportedly target regions of the variants that are unmutated. Most donors were white British and more were female, and clonal diversity was possibly underestimated.

CDR1 and CDR2 from the germline V gene are KGHDR and SFDVKD. This CDR3 region has 15 residues. Trimming took 1 base from V and 4 from J, leaving 10 bases between them. Using immunoSEQ multiplex PCR, the repertoire was profiled, and TCRdb retains in-frame clones only, with some absent. The data show approximately 150,000 clones, about nine tenths seen once. Remarks on this clone: Its antigen is unknown.

The chain combines TRBV24-1 with TRBJ2-1; tentatively, D is TRBD1 (6 bases). The TCR sequence derives from an adult who received the AZD1222 COVID-19 vaccine. The specimen comprised peripheral blood, sampled 28 days after the second AZD1222 dose. The CDR3 loop reads CATSDLARGYNEQFF. The CDR3 DNA reads as TGTGCCACCAGTGATTTAGCCAGGGGATACAATGAGCAGTTCTTC.